The 5 T cell receptor beta chains below all came from one sample that was sequenced in a study of blood T cell repertoires in COVID-19. Produced via immunoSEQ multiplex PCR; TCRdb's table is partial and in-frame only. The sample consists of roughly 220,000 clones, around 83% of them appearing once. The sample taken for sequencing was peripheral blood. Every receptor here comes from a woman aged 50 to 60 with COVID-19, enrolled during active disease.

V and J are TRBV7-2 and TRBJ1-2; TRBD1 agrees at 7 bases. Trimming at V came to 1 base and at J to 4 bases, leaving 3 bases not matched to a gene. Germline CDR1 SGHTA, CDR2 FQGNSA. The CDR3 is 14 amino acids. CDR3 sequence reads: CASSLEGAAYGYTF. CDR3 DNA sequence: TGTGCCAGCAGCTTAGAGGGGGCAGCCTATGGCTACACCTTC.

The chain employs TRBV3-1 (or the pseudogene TRBV3-2) and TRBJ1-6; D not certain. Germline-derived CDR1 and CDR2 are LGHDT and YNNKEL (reference sequence). The CDR3 loop spans 15 amino acids. The V and J ends lost 0 bases and 6 bases respectively, with 9 bases between them. The CDR3 is CASSQEVRTNSPLHF. In nucleotides, the CDR3 is TGTGCCAGCAGCCAAGAGGTCAGAACTAATTCACCCCTCCACTTT.

The chain links TRBV12-3 or TRBV12-4 to TRBJ1-5; no firm D call. The ends were cut back, 6 bases at V and 9 bases at J, with 15 bases in the middle. CDR3 size: 13 residues. CDR3 sequence (DNA): TGTGCCAGCAGATACTCCGCCGGTGGGCCCCAGCATTTT. This encodes CASRYSAGGPQHF.

This chain connects TRBV2 to TRBJ1-2; D is possibly TRBD1 (5 bases). The CDR3 is 10 residues long. V was shortened by 8 bases and J by 5 bases, with 6 bases between the two germline ends. Per germline, CDR1 SNHLY and CDR2 FYNNEI. DNA for the CDR3: TGTGCCAGCCGGGGGTATGGCTACACCTTC. Encoded protein: CASRGYGYTF.

The chain couples TRBV12-3 or TRBV12-4 to TRBJ2-3; D not resolved. V lost 3 bases and J lost 3, with 7 bases in between. The CDR3 spans 13 residues. The CDR3 spells CASSFLRTDTQYF. DNA for the CDR3: TGTGCCAGCAGTTTCCTCCGGACAGATACGCAGTATTTT.